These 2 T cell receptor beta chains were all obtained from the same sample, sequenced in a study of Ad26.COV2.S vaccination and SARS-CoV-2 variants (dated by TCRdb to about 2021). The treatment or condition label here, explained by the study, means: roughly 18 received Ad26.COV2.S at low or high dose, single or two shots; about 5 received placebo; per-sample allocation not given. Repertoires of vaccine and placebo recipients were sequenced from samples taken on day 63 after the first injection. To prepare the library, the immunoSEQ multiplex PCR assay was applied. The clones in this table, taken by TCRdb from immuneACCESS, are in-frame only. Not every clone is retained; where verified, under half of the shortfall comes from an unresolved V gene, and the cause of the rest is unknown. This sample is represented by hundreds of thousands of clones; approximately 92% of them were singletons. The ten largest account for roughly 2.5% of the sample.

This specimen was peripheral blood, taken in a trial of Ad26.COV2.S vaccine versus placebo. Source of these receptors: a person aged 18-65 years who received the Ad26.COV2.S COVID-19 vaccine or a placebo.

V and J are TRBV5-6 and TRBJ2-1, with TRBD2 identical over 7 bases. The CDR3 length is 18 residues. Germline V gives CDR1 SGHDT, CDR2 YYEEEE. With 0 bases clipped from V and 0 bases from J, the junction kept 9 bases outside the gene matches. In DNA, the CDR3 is TGTGCCAGCAGCTTGGCCACGGCTAGCGGCCCCTCCTACAATGAGCAGTTCTTC. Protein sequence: CASSLATASGPSYNEQFF.

CDR3 bases: TGCAGTGTCAGCCGGGGCTACGAGCAGTACTTC. Its translation is CSVSRGYEQYF. The chain is built from TRBV20-1 and TRBJ2-7; D is possibly TRBD2 (5 bases). V lost 7 bases and J 3 bases, leaving 10 bases between the germline ends. Germline CDR1 and CDR2: DFQATT and SNEGSKA (reference sequence). The CDR3 runs to 11 residues.